These 9 T cell receptor beta chains came from one sample sequenced in a study of neurological immune-mediated disorders. TCRdb re-called the 5' RACE reads with MiXCR, one entry per CDR3 protein. This table holds 19,000 or so distinct CDR3 sequences, around 13% found once. What was sequenced was CD4+ T cells from blood. The origin of the receptors is a woman aged 55 to 70 with HTLV-1-associated myelopathy (HAM/TSP).

This clonotype was observed many times. CDR3 residues: CAISEGLAGGLGDTQYF. The DNA of the CDR3 is TGTGCCATCAGTGAAGGGCTAGCGGGAGGACTGGGAGATACGCAGTATTTT. V usage is TRBV10-3 and J usage is TRBJ2-3; 11 bases map to TRBD2. The CDR3 runs 17 residues. V dropped 3 bases and J dropped 5; count of bases not matched to a gene: 10. CDR1 is ENHRY and CDR2 is SYGVKD in the germline V gene.

In this sample, this clonotype turned up many times. CDR3 bases: TGTGCCAGCAGCTTCATAACGGCCAGCACAGATACGCAGTATTTT. Translating gives CASSFITASTDTQYF. The gene calls are TRBV5-6 and TRBJ2-3, with D uncertain. Germline lookup yields CDR1 SGHDT and CDR2 YYEEEE. Trimming removed 2 bases from V and 0 bases from J, with 10 bases in between. The CDR3 is made up of 15 amino acids.

This clonotype occurred many times. This chain links TRBV7-2 with TRBJ1-5; 10 positions match TRBD1. CDR1 is SGHTA, CDR2 FQGNSA, per germline. CDR3 size: 17 residues. V shed 5 bases and J 0 bases; nucleotides not matched to a gene: 7. The CDR3 region is CASSQRTGGSSNQPQHF. CDR3 sequence (DNA): TGTGCCAGCAGCCAGAGGACAGGGGGGAGTAGCAATCAGCCCCAGCATTTT.

The table lists this clonotype with many counts. The chain joins TRBV7-6 to TRBJ2-7, with TRBD1 matching over 7 bases. Germline CDR1 is SGHVS and CDR2 is FNYEAQ. The junction had 8 bases not matched to a gene; V was cut back by 5 bases and J by 7 bases. CDR3 length: 13 amino acids. The CDR3 protein is CASSPGQVREQYF. The CDR3 coding sequence is TGTGCCAGCAGCCCCGGACAGGTACGAGAGCAGTACTTC.

In its sample, this clonotype is medium-sized. The chain has TRBV6-2 or TRBV6-3 and TRBJ2-1; 9 bases fit TRBD2. The CDR3 is 15 residues long. Per germline, CDR1 MNHEY and CDR2 SVGEGT. V was clipped by 6 bases and J by 7 bases; unmatched bases: 10. The CDR3: CASSPVVAGANEQFF. The CDR3 nucleotides are TGTGCCAGCAGCCCCGTGGTAGCGGGAGCAAATGAGCAGTTCTTC.

There are many counts of this clonotype. The V call is TRBV5-1, the J call TRBJ1-2; 7 nucleotides line up with TRBD1. The CDR3 has 15 amino acids. CDR1 is SGHRS, CDR2 YFSETQ, per germline. The V gene end was trimmed by 6 bases and the J gene end by 4 bases; junction bases not matched to a gene: 12. CDR3 nucleotide sequence: TGCGCCAGCAAAATTGAGGGGGCTGGCAGCTATGGCTACACCTTC. Protein product: CASKIEGAGSYGYTF.

This clonotype showed up many times. The rearrangement uses TRBV20-1 and TRBJ2-7; 9 bases are shared with TRBD2. The germline gives CDR1 DFQATT, CDR2 SNEGSKA (reference sequence). Trimming removed 0 bases from V and 3 bases from J; junction bases left unmatched: 3. The CDR3 runs 14 residues. CDR3 in DNA: TGCAGTGCTAGAGACCCTAGCGGGAACTACGAGCAGTACTTC. Amino acid sequence: CSARDPSGNYEQYF.

This clonotype has at least ten counts. The genes are TRBV14 and TRBJ2-3, with D perhaps TRBD2 (6 bases). Trimming left V 1 base short and J 4 bases short, with 12 bases between. The CDR3 sequence is 15 residues long. CDR1 is SGHDN, CDR2 FVKESK, per germline. CDR3 in amino acids: CASSQVGRLADTQYF. As DNA, the CDR3 is TGTGCCAGCAGCCAAGTGGGGAGGCTTGCAGATACGCAGTATTTT.

Ten or more counts support this clonotype. The CDR3 coding sequence is TGCGCCAGCAGCTTGCGAACAGGGATCCCCTACAATGAGCAGTTCTTC. Amino acid sequence: CASSLRTGIPYNEQFF. The genes are TRBV5-1 and TRBJ2-1, with a possible D match to TRBD1 (6 bases). V dropped 1 base and J dropped 2 bases, with 13 bases sitting between them. This CDR3 region has 16 residues. Per the germline V gene, CDR1 is SGHRS and CDR2 is YFSETQ. Supplemented by reference TRBV5-1 and TRBJ2-1, the full variable domain reads KAGVTQTPRYLIKTRGQQVTLSCSPISGHRSVSWYQQTPGQGLQFLFEYFSETQRNKGNFPGRFSGRQFSNSRSEMNVSTLELGDSALYLCASSLRTGIPYNEQFFGPGTRLTVL.